Listed here is a single T cell receptor (beta chain). The antigen remains undetermined. The sample is drawn from a study of neoadjuvant nivolumab and ipilimumab in lung cancer. Study outcomes and limitations: Only two of four nivolumab-treated tumors gained richness and clonality by surgery.

Generated by immunoSEQ multiplex PCR, the TCRdb table keeps only in-frame clones and is missing some. The table records about 30,000 clones, more than 85% of them present only once. The germline CDR1 and CDR2 sequences are SGDLS and YYNGEE. The CDR3 is made up of 15 amino acids. Trimming left V 1 base short and J 0 bases short, with 5 bases between. The gene calls are TRBV9 and TRBJ2-6; D ambiguous. The clonotype was recovered from an adult with non-small cell lung cancer. The source was peripheral blood, collected after neoadjuvant nivolumab, alone or with ipilimumab, at or shortly before surgery. The CDR3 is CASSVMASGANVLTF. Written as DNA, the CDR3 is TGTGCCAGCAGCGTAATGGCCTCTGGGGCCAACGTCCTGACTTTC.